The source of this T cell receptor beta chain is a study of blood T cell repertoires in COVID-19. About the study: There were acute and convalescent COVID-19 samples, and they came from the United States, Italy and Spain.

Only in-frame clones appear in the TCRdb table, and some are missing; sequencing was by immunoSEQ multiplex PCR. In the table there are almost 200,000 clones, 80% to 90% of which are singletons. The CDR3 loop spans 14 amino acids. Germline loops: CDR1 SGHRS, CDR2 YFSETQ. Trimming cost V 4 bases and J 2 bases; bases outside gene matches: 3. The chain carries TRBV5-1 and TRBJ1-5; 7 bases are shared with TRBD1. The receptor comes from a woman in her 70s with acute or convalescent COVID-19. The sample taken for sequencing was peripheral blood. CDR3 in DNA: TGCGCCAGCAGCCCAGACAGGGGCAATCAGCCCCAGCATTTT. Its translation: CASSPDRGNQPQHF.